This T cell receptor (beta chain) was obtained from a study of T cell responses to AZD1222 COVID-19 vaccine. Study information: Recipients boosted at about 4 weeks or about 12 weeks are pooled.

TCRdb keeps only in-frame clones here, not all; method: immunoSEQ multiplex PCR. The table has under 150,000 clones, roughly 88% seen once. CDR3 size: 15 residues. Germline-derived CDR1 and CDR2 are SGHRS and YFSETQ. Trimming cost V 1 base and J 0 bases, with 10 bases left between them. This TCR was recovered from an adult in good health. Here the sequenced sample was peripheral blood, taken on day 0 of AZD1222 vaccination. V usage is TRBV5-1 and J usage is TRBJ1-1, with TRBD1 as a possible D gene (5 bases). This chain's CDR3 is CASSLFGTVNTEAFF. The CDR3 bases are TGCGCCAGCAGCTTGTTCGGGACGGTGAACACTGAAGCTTTCTTT.